A single sample gave rise to the 9 T cell receptor beta chains below, sequenced in a study of blood T cell repertoires in COVID-19. TCRdb's copy holds only in-frame clones and misses some; the assay was immunoSEQ multiplex PCR. The sample includes 300,000 to 400,000 clones, approximately 86% of them seen just once. Sequenced: peripheral blood. The receptors derive from a man in his thirties or forties with COVID-19, enrolled during active disease.

The genes are TRBV6-5 and TRBJ1-1, with TRBD1 identical over 9 bases. CDR3 length: 15 amino acids. CDR1 and CDR2 from the germline V gene are MNHEY and SVGAGI. V lost 5 bases to trimming and J lost 4 bases; unmatched junction nucleotides: 8. CDR3 region: CASSTLQGASTEAFF. In DNA, the CDR3 is TGTGCCAGCAGTACCCTACAGGGGGCGAGCACTGAAGCTTTCTTT.

This clone was recorded only once. The sample holds other DNA sequences that translate to the same CDR3. The chain has TRBV6-5 and TRBJ2-3, with 14 positions matching TRBD2. Per the germline V gene, CDR1 is MNHEY and CDR2 is SVGAGI. This CDR3 spans 15 amino acids. V shed 6 bases and J 3 bases; nucleotides not matched to a gene: 2. CDR3 DNA: TGTGCCAGCAGCCGACTAGCGGGGGGGACAGATACGCAGTATTTT. It codes for CASSRLAGGTDTQYF.

The rearrangement links TRBV5-6 to TRBJ2-6; D might be TRBD2 (6 bases). Trimming pared 4 bases from V and 4 bases from J, leaving 24 bases between. From germline, CDR1 is SGHDT and CDR2 YYEEEE. This CDR3 contains 19 residues. CDR3 region: CASSPNMRRGRSGANVLTF. As DNA, the CDR3 is TGTGCCAGCAGCCCCAACATGCGGAGGGGAAGATCAGGGGCCAACGTCCTGACTTTC.

In DNA, the CDR3 is TGTGCCAGCACCCAGGGTATGGGGTATGGCTACACCTTC. This codes for CASTQGMGYGYTF. The gene calls are TRBV12-3 or TRBV12-4 and TRBJ1-2; a possible D gene is TRBD1 (5 bases). CDR3 length: 13 residues. Trimming removed 7 bases from V and 5 bases from J, with 14 bases in between.

The chain couples TRBV30 to TRBJ2-7; 8 bases are shared with TRBD2. This CDR3 region has 13 residues. Germline lookup yields CDR1 GTSNPN and CDR2 SVGIG (reference sequence). Trimming took 4 bases from V and 2 from J; bases not matched to a gene: 4. The CDR3 is CAWNYGRAYEQYF. The CDR3 DNA reads as TGTGCCTGGAACTACGGGAGGGCCTACGAGCAGTACTTC.

This sequence joins TRBV5-8 and TRBJ1-2, with 9 bases matching TRBD1. Trimming removed 0 bases from V and 0 bases from J; junction bases left unmatched: 6. There are 17 residues in the CDR3. CDR1 SGHTS and CDR2 YDEGEE come from the germline V gene. The chain's CDR3 is CASSLDRGPRANYGYTF. The CDR3 bases are TGTGCCAGCAGCTTGGACAGGGGGCCAAGGGCTAACTATGGCTACACCTTC.

The chain carries TRBV9 and TRBJ2-7, with TRBD2 identical over 7 bases. The CDR3 spans 16 residues. Germline CDR1 reads SGDLS; CDR2 reads YYNGEE. Trimming at V came to 0 bases and at J to 2 bases, leaving 8 bases not matched to a gene. The CDR3 DNA sequence: TGTGCCAGCAGCGTAGATTCTAGCGGTTTGCCCTACGAGCAGTACTTC. Protein product: CASSVDSSGLPYEQYF. The full variable domain, with the rest looked up from reference TRBV9 and TRBJ2-7, is DSGVTQTPKHLITATGQRVTLRCSPRSGDLSVYWYQQSLDQGLQFLIQYYNGEERAKGNILERFSAQQFPDLHSELNLSSLELGDSALYFCASSVDSSGLPYEQYFGPGTRLTVT.

The chain recombines TRBV27 with TRBJ2-3, with TRBD1 identical over 7 bases. Germline V gives CDR1 MNHEY, CDR2 SMNVEV (reference sequence). J was trimmed by 3 bases and V by 5 bases; bases with no gene match: 8. The CDR3 spans 15 residues. CDR3 nucleotide sequence: TGTGCCAGCAGTACCCCAGGGGGTTCGACAGATACGCAGTATTTT. Protein: CASSTPGGSTDTQYF.

The V and J genes are TRBV7-2 and TRBJ2-7; no reliable D call. Germline V lookup: CDR1 SGHTA, CDR2 FQGNSA. With 2 bases removed from V and 0 bases from J, the gap between germline ends came to 11 bases. This CDR3 has 15 amino acids. CDR3 bases: TGTGCCAGCAGCTTATATCATTCTAGCTCCTACGAGCAGTACTTC. It is translated as CASSLYHSSSYEQYF.